Presented here are 30 T cell receptor beta chains from one specimen sequenced in a study of T cell repertoires in cytomegalovirus infection (dated by TCRdb to between 2019 and 2020). Instrument on record: Illumina HiSeq 1500. TCRdb reanalyzed the raw reads on its own, using fastp at Q25 for trimming and MiXCR for clone calling, and kept in-frame beta chains. Each CDR3 protein appears once, grouped with its most common genes and DNA. Recorded for this sample are fewer than 65,000 distinct CDR3 sequences; roughly a fifth of them occurred a single time. The ten largest clones add up to more than 25% of the sample. Which antigens these TCRs recognize remains unknown. What this sample's treatment or condition label stands for: in vitro stimulation with specific CMV peptide epitopes to enrich CMV-specific T cells. Sequences were derived from CD8+ T cells from cultured PBMCs, sampled from culture after CMV antigen stimulation. Source of these receptors: a human donor in good health (CMV status not recorded). Some clones in this sample may be carry-over from other donors' samples.

This chain uses TRBV27 with TRBJ2-7, with no clear D. The CDR3 runs to 12 residues. The germline V gene encodes CDR1 MNHEY and CDR2 SMNVEV (reference sequence). The V gene lost 1 base and the J gene lost 5 bases, with 6 bases spanning the gap. The CDR3 bases are TGTGCCAGCAGTTTATGGGGAAACGAGCAGTACTTC. It yields the protein CASSLWGNEQYF.

This clonotype was seen many times. The rearrangement joins TRBV19 to TRBJ2-1; 9 positions agree with TRBD1. The CDR3 has 15 residues. V was pared by 6 bases and J by 10 bases, with 13 bases of the junction left unmatched. The germline gives CDR1 LNHDA, CDR2 SQIVND (reference sequence). The DNA for the CDR3 is TGTGCCAGTAGGACCGGGACAGGGCCCTATAAGGAGCAGTTCTTC. Its translation is CASRTGTGPYKEQFF.

This clonotype turned up a few times. This rearrangement joins TRBV2 to TRBJ1-2; possible D gene TRBD1, 5 bases. This CDR3 is 14 amino acids long. The germline V gene encodes CDR1 SNHLY and CDR2 FYNNEI. V shed 1 base and J shed 9 bases, with 15 bases lying between them. CDR3 nucleotide sequence: TGTGCCAGCAGTGAAGGCGCCAGGGAGGGAAGCTACACCTTC. Its protein is CASSEGAREGSYTF.

Ten or more counts support this clonotype. This rearrangement joins TRBV7-9 to TRBJ2-7; D not certain. This CDR3 contains 11 residues. Germline lookup yields CDR1 SEHNR and CDR2 FQNEAQ (reference sequence). V shed 8 bases and J shed 6 bases, with 11 bases lying between them. For the CDR3, the DNA is TGTGCCAGCTGGGATTTGGGCGAGCAGTACTTC. It translates to CASWDLGEQYF.

By sample fraction, this clonotype is medium-sized. The V gene is TRBV28, the J gene TRBJ1-2; 7 bases fit TRBD1. This CDR3 is 15 amino acids long. The V gene's germline CDR1 is MDHEN and CDR2 SYDVKM. V lost 5 bases and J lost 0; bases outside the gene matches: 6. The CDR3 DNA is TGTGCCAGCAGTGCGACAGGGAATCCTAACTATGGCTACACCTTC. Translated, it gives CASSATGNPNYGYTF.

This clonotype was found many times. The chain carries TRBV10-3 and TRBJ2-7, with TRBD2 as a possible D gene (6 bases). The CDR3 has 15 amino acids. Trimming left V 2 bases short and J 3 bases short, with 14 bases between. Germline CDR1 and CDR2: ENHRY and SYGVKD. CDR3 region: CAISERRDSNYEQYF. CDR3 sequence (DNA): TGTGCCATCAGTGAGAGGAGGGACTCTAACTACGAGCAGTACTTC.

This clonotype was counted between two and nine times. In DNA form, the CDR3 reads TGTGCCAGCAGTTCAGGGTCTAGCACAGATACGCAGTATTTT. This translates into CASSSGSSTDTQYF. V is TRBV27 and J is TRBJ2-3; a weak D match, TRBD1 (5 bases). Germline lookup yields CDR1 MNHEY and CDR2 SMNVEV (reference sequence). Trimming pared 4 bases from V and 0 bases from J, leaving 8 bases between. The CDR3 is 14 residues long.

The V and J genes are TRBV18 and TRBJ2-3; TRBD1 matches 9 bases. Germline CDR1 is KGHSH and CDR2 is LQKENI. This CDR3 is built from 15 residues. Trimming took 2 bases from V and 3 from J; bases not matched to a gene: 3. CDR3 nucleotides: TGTGCCAGCTCACCAAACAGGGGGCGAACAGATACGCAGTATTTT. Its translation is CASSPNRGRTDTQYF.

The chain is built from TRBV7-9 and TRBJ2-7, with TRBD2 matching over 8 bases. Germline loops: CDR1 SEHNR, CDR2 FQNEAQ (reference sequence). This CDR3 has 16 residues. After removal of 5 bases from V and 2 bases from J, the junction contained 11 bases not matched to a gene. DNA for the CDR3: TGTGCCAGCAGCACGAGCGGGAGCCTTGGGCCCTACGAGCAGTACTTC. Protein: CASSTSGSLGPYEQYF.

V is TRBV6-5 and J is TRBJ1-5, with 8 bases aligning to TRBD1. The CDR3 contains 17 residues. The J segment lost 0 bases and the V segment lost 6 bases, leaving 10 bases of the junction unmatched. Germline-derived CDR1 and CDR2 are MNHEY and SVGAGI. CDR3 in amino acids: CASSDRGPGGSNQPQHF. The CDR3, as DNA: TGTGCCAGCAGCGACAGGGGACCTGGGGGTAGCAATCAGCCCCAGCATTTT.

This clonotype came up a few times. The chain joins TRBV6-1 to TRBJ1-5; D is unclear. V lost 5 bases, J lost 2 bases, and 13 bases lay in between. CDR3 length: 15 amino acids. Germline CDR1 reads MNHNS; CDR2 reads SASEGT. Here the CDR3 DNA reads TGTGCCAGCAGTACTTCCGGGAATGGCAATCAGCCCCAGCATTTT. Protein: CASSTSGNGNQPQHF.

The V gene is TRBV11-2, the J gene TRBJ2-1; TRBD1 matches at 8 bases. There are 13 residues in the CDR3. Trimming at V came to 1 base and at J to 10 bases, leaving 3 bases not matched to a gene. Germline loops: CDR1 SGHAT, CDR2 FQNNGV. CDR3 protein: CASSLGQGYEQFF. CDR3 bases: TGTGCCAGCAGCTTAGGACAGGGGTACGAGCAGTTCTTC.

This chain's CDR3 is CASSLEWGDSADTQYF. DNA for the CDR3: TGTGCCAGCAGCTTAGAATGGGGGGATAGCGCAGATACGCAGTATTTT. This chain links TRBV7-6 with TRBJ2-3; tentatively, D is TRBD2 (6 bases). Germline V gives CDR1 SGHVS, CDR2 FNYEAQ. V gave up 1 base and J gave up 4 bases, with 15 bases separating them. The CDR3 runs 16 residues.

This clonotype was seen ten or more times. The rearrangement joins TRBV20-1 to TRBJ2-7, with D hard to call. V dropped 3 bases and J dropped 0 bases, with 12 bases sitting between them. The CDR3 has 14 amino acids. Germline V CDR1 and CDR2: DFQATT, SNEGSKA (reference sequence). CDR3: CSARSLAVSYEQYF. The CDR3, as DNA: TGCAGTGCTAGGTCCCTGGCGGTCTCCTACGAGCAGTACTTC.

Only a few counts were recorded for this clonotype. The V gene is TRBV7-2, the J gene TRBJ2-5; TRBD1 matches 7 bases. The CDR3 consists of 16 residues. The germline CDR1 and CDR2 sequences are SGHTA and FQGNSA. V was pared by 5 bases and J by 7 bases, with 16 bases of the junction left unmatched. The CDR3 loop is CASSRDRDSRLGTQYF. The CDR3 DNA reads as TGTGCCAGCAGCCGGGACCGGGACAGTCGCTTGGGGACCCAGTACTTC.

The chain recombines TRBV6-2 or TRBV6-3 with TRBJ2-2, with 7 bases identical to TRBD2. V was clipped by 2 bases and J by 5 bases; unmatched bases: 2. Per germline, CDR1 MNHEY and CDR2 SVGEGT. The length of the CDR3 is 14 residues. CDR3 bases: TGTGCCAGCAGTTACGAAGCGGGAACCGGGGAGCTGTTTTTT. Its protein is CASSYEAGTGELFF.

This clonotype was detected a few times. The CDR3 region has the DNA TGTGCCAGCAGCTTAGCTGGGGCCAACGTCCTGACTTTC. This gives the protein CASSLAGANVLTF. The gene calls are TRBV7-6 and TRBJ2-6; unclear D gene. Germline loops: CDR1 SGHVS, CDR2 FNYEAQ. V lost 0 bases and J lost 3, with 0 bases in between. The length of the CDR3 is 13 residues.

This clonotype was seen repeatedly, ten times or more. V is TRBV6-2 or TRBV6-3 and J is TRBJ1-1; the D gene is possibly TRBD1 (6 bases). Germline V gene data show CDR1 as MNHEY and CDR2 as SVGEGT. Trimming stripped 5 bases from V and 1 base from J, with 14 bases between. This CDR3 has 15 amino acids. CDR3 nucleotide sequence: TGTGCCAGCAGTCCCTGGTTGACAGGGAACACTGAAGCTTTCTTT. Translating gives CASSPWLTGNTEAFF.

The genes are TRBV12-3 or TRBV12-4 and TRBJ2-3, with 7 bases identical to TRBD1. The CDR3 runs 14 residues. V gave up 5 bases and J gave up 1 base; unmatched junction bases: 3. The CDR3 region has the DNA TGTGCCAGCAGTCCGGGGACAGGCACAGATACGCAGTATTTT. Protein sequence: CASSPGTGTDTQYF.

This clonotype was seen a few times. The chain joins TRBV5-4 to TRBJ2-7; D remains ambiguous. V shed 2 bases and J shed 4 bases, with 16 bases lying between them. The CDR3 runs to 15 residues. CDR1 and CDR2 (germline): SGHNT, YYREEE (reference sequence). CDR3 DNA: TGTGCCAGCAGCTTAGGCCCTGGAGTCCAATACGAGCAGTACTTC. Encoded protein: CASSLGPGVQYEQYF.

By share, this clonotype ranks as medium-sized (0.01 to 0.1%). Here the CDR3 DNA reads TGTGCCAGTAGTATCGGGGGCCAGACGATCGCTGAAGCTTTCTTT. It codes for CASSIGGQTIAEAFF. The chain combines TRBV19 with TRBJ1-1, with a tentative D call TRBD1 (6 bases). Trimming took off 3 bases at V and 6 bases at J, with 17 bases between the two ends. CDR3 size: 15 residues. Looked up from germline, CDR1 is LNHDA and CDR2 is SQIVND (reference sequence).

In its sample, this clonotype was seen once. The chain joins TRBV6-6 to TRBJ2-1; TRBD1 matches 9 bases. The V segment lost 2 bases and the J segment 7 bases; nucleotides outside the gene matches: 6. From germline, CDR1 is MNHNY and CDR2 SVGAGI (reference sequence). CDR3 length: 15 residues. The CDR3 nucleotides are TGTGCCAGCAGTTACCTCGGACAGGGGTCAAATGAGCAGTTCTTC. Amino acids: CASSYLGQGSNEQFF.

This clonotype has a single count. The V call is TRBV7-9, the J call TRBJ2-7; D perhaps matches TRBD1 (6 bases). Trimming cost V 1 base and J 4 bases, with 14 bases left between them. The V gene's germline CDR1 is SEHNR and CDR2 FQNEAQ (reference sequence). The CDR3 has 15 amino acids. The CDR3 here is CASSLGQGLGYEQYF. For the CDR3, the DNA is TGTGCCAGCAGCTTAGGCCAGGGGTTGGGGTACGAGCAGTACTTC.

This clonotype has ten or more counts. This chain uses TRBV7-9 with TRBJ2-7; D is undetermined. V lost 1 base and J lost 6, with 7 bases in between. The CDR3 sequence is 12 residues long. CDR1 is SEHNR, CDR2 FQNEAQ, per germline (reference sequence). CDR3 sequence: CASSLVWGEQYF. CDR3 DNA sequence: TGTGCCAGCAGCTTAGTCTGGGGCGAGCAGTACTTC. The full variable domain, with the rest looked up from reference TRBV7-9 and TRBJ2-7, is DTGVSQNPRHKITKRGQNVTFRCDPISEHNRLYWYRQTLGQGPEFLTYFQNEAQLEKSRLLSDRFSAERPKGSFSTLEIQRTEQGDSAMYLCASSLVWGEQYFGPGTRLTVT.

The chain employs TRBV7-3 and TRBJ2-1, with 10 positions matching TRBD2. The J segment lost 9 bases and the V segment lost 3 bases, leaving 8 bases of the junction unmatched. The CDR3 totals 15 residues. Germline V lookup: CDR1 SGHTA, CDR2 FQGTGA. The CDR3 DNA reads as TGTGCCAGCAGCTTTAGCAGCGGGGGGGCTGGTGAGCAGTTCTTC. Encoded protein: CASSFSSGGAGEQFF. Together with reference TRBV7-3 and TRBJ2-1, the CDR3 gives the full variable domain: GAGVSQTPSNKVTEKGKYVELRCDPISGHTALYWYRQSLGQGPEFLIYFQGTGAADDSGLPNDRFFAVRPEGSVSTLKIQRTERGDSAVYLCASSFSSGGAGEQFFGPGTRLTVL.

This clonotype was picked up one time. Sequence at one end of the junction differs from germline and may be a read error. The rearrangement joins TRBV6-5 to TRBJ2-5; maybe TRBD1 (5 bases). The CDR3 extends over 14 amino acids. The germline V gene has CDR1 MNHEY and CDR2 SVGAGI. The CDR3 DNA sequence: TGTGACAGCTGCCTAGACAGTTCCCAAGAGACCCAGTACTTC. Amino acids: CDSCLDSSQETQYF.

The chain links TRBV7-2 to TRBJ2-5; 12 nucleotides align to TRBD2. CDR1 SGHTA and CDR2 FQGNSA come from the germline V gene. With 5 bases clipped from V and 3 bases from J, the junction kept 4 bases outside the gene matches. The CDR3 is made up of 15 amino acids. CDR3 amino acids: CASSPRTSGKETQYF. CDR3 DNA sequence: TGTGCCAGCAGCCCCCGGACTAGCGGGAAAGAGACCCAGTACTTC.

Points on this clonotype: A read error is likely, as this CDR3 ends without the conserved phenylalanine or tryptophan. This chain connects TRBV19 to TRBJ2-1; 10 positions agree with TRBD2. Trimming at V came to 8 bases and at J to 10 bases, leaving 5 bases not matched to a gene. CDR1 is LNHDA, CDR2 SQIVND, per germline (reference sequence). This CDR3 comprises 12 residues. For the CDR3, the DNA is TGTGCCAGTCGGACTAGCGGTTCGGAGCAGTTCTTG. Protein: CASRTSGSEQFL.

The chain uses TRBV11-2 and TRBJ2-1, with D perhaps matching TRBD1 (6 bases). Trimming removed 5 bases at V and 2 bases at J, with 13 bases between. Germline CDR1 SGHAT, CDR2 FQNNGV. CDR3 size: 15 residues. The DNA for the CDR3 is TGTGCCAGCAGCCGCAGGACAGCGACCTACAATGAGCAGTTCTTC. The encoded protein is CASSRRTATYNEQFF.

This clonotype was observed a few times. The chain joins TRBV7-9 to TRBJ2-1; D is possibly TRBD2 (6 bases). The CDR3 runs to 15 residues. The V and J ends lost 3 bases and 8 bases respectively, with 17 bases between them. Germline CDR1 is SEHNR and CDR2 is FQNEAQ (reference sequence). The CDR3 spells CASSLGGLAGDEQFF. The CDR3 DNA is TGTGCCAGCAGCTTGGGAGGATTAGCAGGCGATGAGCAGTTCTTC.